This T cell receptor (beta chain) was sequenced for a study of T cell responses to AZD1222 COVID-19 vaccine. General observations from the study: Spike-specific TCR breadth and depth were elevated following two AZD1222 doses. Repertoires were obtained only post-peak T cell response. Spike-spanning, vaccine-associated CD4 TCRs were dominant at 160-218 and 743-854.

The J segment lost 5 bases and the V segment lost 8 bases, leaving 5 bases of the junction unmatched. The CDR3 totals 13 residues. Germline CDR1 is SNHLY and CDR2 is FYNNEI. As for this clone: Its target is unknown.

Both about-4-week and about-12-week second-dose recipients were combined. This table comes from immunoSEQ multiplex PCR, and its TCRdb copy is limited to in-frame clones, with some not included. The sample includes about 120,000 clones, about 90% of them seen just once. V gene TRBV2 combines with J gene TRBJ2-5; 10 bases line up with TRBD2. The starting material was peripheral blood, obtained 28 days after the second AZD1222 dose. The receptor was isolated from an adult who received the AZD1222 COVID-19 vaccine. The CDR3 sequence is CASLAGVWETQYF. The DNA for the CDR3 is TGTGCCAGCCTAGCGGGAGTTTGGGAGACCCAGTACTTC. Full variable domain (missing parts from reference TRBV2 and TRBJ2-5): EPEVTQTPSHQVTQMGQEVILRCVPISNHLYFYWYRQILGQKVEFLVSFYNNEISEKSEIFDDQFSVERPDGSNFTLKIRSTKLEDSAMYFCASLAGVWETQYFGPGTRLLVL.